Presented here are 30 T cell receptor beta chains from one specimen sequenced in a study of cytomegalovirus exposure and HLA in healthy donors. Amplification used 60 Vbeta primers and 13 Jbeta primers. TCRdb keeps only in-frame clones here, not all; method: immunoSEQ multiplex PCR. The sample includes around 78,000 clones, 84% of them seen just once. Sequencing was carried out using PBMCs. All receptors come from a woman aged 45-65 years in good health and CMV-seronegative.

The CDR3 reads CASKEDANSPLHF. DNA of the CDR3: TGTGCCAGCAAGGAGGACGCCAATTCACCCCTCCACTTT. The rearrangement joins TRBV2 to TRBJ1-6; D uncertain. Looked up from germline, CDR1 is SNHLY and CDR2 is FYNNEI. The CDR3 runs to 13 residues. The V end lost 7 bases, the J end lost 7 bases, and 11 bases lay between the germline ends.

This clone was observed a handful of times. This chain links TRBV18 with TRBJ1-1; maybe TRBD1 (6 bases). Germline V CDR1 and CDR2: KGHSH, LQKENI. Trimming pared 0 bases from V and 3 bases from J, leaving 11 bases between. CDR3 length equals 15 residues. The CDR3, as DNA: TGTGCCAGCTCACCACCGTTTGGGGGCGACACTGAAGCTTTCTTT. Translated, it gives CASSPPFGGDTEAFF.

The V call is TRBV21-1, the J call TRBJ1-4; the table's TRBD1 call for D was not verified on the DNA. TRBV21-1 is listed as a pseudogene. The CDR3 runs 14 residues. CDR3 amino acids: CASSKAGGTGTLLF. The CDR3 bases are TGTGCCAGCAGCAAAGCCGGGGGGACAGGCACTCTCCTTTTT.

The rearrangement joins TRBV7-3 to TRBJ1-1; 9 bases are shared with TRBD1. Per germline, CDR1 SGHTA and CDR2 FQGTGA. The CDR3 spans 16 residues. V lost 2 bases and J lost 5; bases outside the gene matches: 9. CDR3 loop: CASSLELRTGETEAFF. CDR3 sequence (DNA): TGTGCCAGCAGCTTAGAACTCAGGACAGGGGAGACTGAAGCTTTCTTT. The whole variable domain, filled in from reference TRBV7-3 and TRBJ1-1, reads GAGVSQTPSNKVTEKGKYVELRCDPISGHTALYWYRQSLGQGPEFLIYFQGTGAADDSGLPNDRFFAVRPEGSVSTLKIQRTERGDSAVYLCASSLELRTGETEAFFGQGTRLTVV.

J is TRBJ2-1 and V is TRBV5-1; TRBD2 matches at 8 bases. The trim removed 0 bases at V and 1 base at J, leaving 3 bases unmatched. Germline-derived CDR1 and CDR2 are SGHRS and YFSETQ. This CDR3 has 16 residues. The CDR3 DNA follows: TGCGCCAGCAGCTTGGACGGGGGGGCTTCCTACAATGAGCAGTTCTTC. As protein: CASSLDGGASYNEQFF.

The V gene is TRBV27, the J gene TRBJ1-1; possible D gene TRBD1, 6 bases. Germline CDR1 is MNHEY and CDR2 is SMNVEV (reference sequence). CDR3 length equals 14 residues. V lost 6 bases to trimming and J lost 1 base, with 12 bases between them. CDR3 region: CASRRGQSNTEAFF. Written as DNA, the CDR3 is TGTGCCAGCAGACGAGGACAGTCGAACACTGAAGCTTTCTTT.

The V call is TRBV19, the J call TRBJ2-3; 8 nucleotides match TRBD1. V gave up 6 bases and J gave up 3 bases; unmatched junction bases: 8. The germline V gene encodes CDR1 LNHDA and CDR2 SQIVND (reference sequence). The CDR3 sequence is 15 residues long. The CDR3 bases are TGTGCCAGTAGCCCAAAAGGACAGGGAACAGATACGCAGTATTTT. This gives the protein CASSPKGQGTDTQYF.

Here the CDR3 reads CASSPAGYTAYEQYF. The CDR3, as DNA: TGTGCCAGCAGCCCAGCGGGTTACACTGCCTACGAGCAGTACTTC. The chain is built from TRBV7-8 and TRBJ2-7; tentative D call: TRBD2 (6 bases). Germline CDR1 reads SGHVS; CDR2 reads FQNEAQ. The CDR3 has 15 residues. Trimming left V 5 bases short and J 2 bases short, with 16 bases between.

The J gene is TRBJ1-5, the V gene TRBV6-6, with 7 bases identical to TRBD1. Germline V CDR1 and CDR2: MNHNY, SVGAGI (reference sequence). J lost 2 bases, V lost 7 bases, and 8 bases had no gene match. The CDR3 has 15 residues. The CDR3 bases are TGTGCCAGCACTAACGAAGGGGGCGGCAATCAGCCCCAGCATTTT. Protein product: CASTNEGGGNQPQHF.

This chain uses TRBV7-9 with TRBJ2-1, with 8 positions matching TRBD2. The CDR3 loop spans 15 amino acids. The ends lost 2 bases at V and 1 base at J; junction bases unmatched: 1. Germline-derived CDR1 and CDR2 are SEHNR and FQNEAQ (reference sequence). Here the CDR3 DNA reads TGTGCCAGCAGCTTACGGGGGGGATCCTACAATGAGCAGTTCTTC. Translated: CASSLRGGSYNEQFF.

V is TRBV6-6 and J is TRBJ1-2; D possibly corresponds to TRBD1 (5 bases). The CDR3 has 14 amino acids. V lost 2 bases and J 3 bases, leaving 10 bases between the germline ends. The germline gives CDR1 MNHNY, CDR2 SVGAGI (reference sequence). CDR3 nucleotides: TGTGCCAGCAGTTACGGTGGCAGGGACTATGGCTACACCTTC. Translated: CASSYGGRDYGYTF.

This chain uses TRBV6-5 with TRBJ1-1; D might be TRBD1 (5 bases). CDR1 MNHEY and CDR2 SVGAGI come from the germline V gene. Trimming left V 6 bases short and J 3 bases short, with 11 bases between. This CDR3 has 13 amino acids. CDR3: CASSRREDTEAFF. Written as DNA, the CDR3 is TGTGCCAGCAGCCGCAGGGAGGACACTGAAGCTTTCTTT.

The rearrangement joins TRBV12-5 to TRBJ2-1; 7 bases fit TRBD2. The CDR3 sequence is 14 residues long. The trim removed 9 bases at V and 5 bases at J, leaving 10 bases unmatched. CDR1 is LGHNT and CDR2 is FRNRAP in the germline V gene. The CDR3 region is CASAVGGGNNEQFF. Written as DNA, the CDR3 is TGTGCTAGCGCTGTCGGCGGGGGAAACAATGAGCAGTTCTTC.

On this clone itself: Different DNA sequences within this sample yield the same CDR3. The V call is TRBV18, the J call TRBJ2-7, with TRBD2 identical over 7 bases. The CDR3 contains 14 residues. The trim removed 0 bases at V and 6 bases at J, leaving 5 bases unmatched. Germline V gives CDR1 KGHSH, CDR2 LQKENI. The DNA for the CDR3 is TGTGCCAGCTCACCACCGGGACTAAGGGGCGAGCAGTACTTC. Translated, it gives CASSPPGLRGEQYF.

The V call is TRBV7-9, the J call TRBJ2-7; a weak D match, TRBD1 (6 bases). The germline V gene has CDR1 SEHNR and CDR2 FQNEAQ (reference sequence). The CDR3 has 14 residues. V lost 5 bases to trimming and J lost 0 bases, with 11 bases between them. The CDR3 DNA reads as TGTGCCAGCAGCGATCCGGGACACTCCTACGAGCAGTACTTC. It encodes CASSDPGHSYEQYF.

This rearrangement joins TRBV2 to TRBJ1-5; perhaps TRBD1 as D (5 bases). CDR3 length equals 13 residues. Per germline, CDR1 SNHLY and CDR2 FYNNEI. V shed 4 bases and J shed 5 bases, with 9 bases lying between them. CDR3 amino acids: CASSAREHQPQHF. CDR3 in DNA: TGTGCCAGCAGTGCCAGGGAACATCAGCCCCAGCATTTT.

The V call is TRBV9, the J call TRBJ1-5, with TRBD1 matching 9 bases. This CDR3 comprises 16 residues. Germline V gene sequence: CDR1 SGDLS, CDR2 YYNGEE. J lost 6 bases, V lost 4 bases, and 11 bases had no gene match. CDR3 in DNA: TGTGCCAGCAGCTTGAAAAGGGGACAGGGTGGTCAGCCCCAGCATTTT. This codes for CASSLKRGQGGQPQHF.

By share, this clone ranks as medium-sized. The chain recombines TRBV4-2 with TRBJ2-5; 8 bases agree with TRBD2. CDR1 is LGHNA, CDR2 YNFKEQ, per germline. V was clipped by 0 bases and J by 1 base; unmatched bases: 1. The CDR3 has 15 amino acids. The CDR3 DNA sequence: TGTGCCAGCAGCCAAGATCGGGGGGGCCAAGAGACCCAGTACTTC. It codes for CASSQDRGGQETQYF.

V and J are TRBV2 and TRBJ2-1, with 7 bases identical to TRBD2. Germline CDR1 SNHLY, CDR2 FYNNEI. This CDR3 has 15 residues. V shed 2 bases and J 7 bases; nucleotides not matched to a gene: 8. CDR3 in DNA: TGTGCCAGCAGTGAATTGGGCGGGAGTGGAAATGAGCAGTTCTTC. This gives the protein CASSELGGSGNEQFF.

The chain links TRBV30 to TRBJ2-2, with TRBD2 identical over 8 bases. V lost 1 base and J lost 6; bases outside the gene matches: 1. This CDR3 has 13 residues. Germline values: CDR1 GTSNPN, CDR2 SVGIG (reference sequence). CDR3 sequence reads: CAWSGSGAGELFF. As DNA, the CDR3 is TGTGCCTGGAGTGGTAGCGGGGCCGGGGAGCTGTTTTTT.

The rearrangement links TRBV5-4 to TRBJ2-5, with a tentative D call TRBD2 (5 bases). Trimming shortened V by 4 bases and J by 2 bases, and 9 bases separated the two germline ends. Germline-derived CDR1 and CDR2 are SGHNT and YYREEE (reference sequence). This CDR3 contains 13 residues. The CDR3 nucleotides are TGTGCCAGCAGCCCCCGAGGGCAAGAGACCCAGTACTTC. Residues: CASSPRGQETQYF. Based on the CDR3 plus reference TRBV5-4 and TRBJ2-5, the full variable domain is ETGVTQSPTHLIKTRGQQVTLRCSSQSGHNTVSWYQQALGQGPQFIFQYYREEENGRGNFPPRFSGLQFPNYSSELNVNALELDDSALYLCASSPRGQETQYFGPGTRLLVL.

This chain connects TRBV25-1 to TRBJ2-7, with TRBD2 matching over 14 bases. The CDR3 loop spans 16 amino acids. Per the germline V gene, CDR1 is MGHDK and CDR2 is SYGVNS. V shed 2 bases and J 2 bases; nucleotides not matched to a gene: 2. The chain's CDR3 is CASSEPGLAGAYEQYV. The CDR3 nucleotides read TGTGCCAGCAGTGAACCGGGACTAGCGGGGGCCTACGAGCAGTACGTC.

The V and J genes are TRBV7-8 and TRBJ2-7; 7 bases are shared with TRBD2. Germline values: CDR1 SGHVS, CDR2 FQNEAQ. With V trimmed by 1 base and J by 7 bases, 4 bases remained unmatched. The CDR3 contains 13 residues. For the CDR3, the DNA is TGTGCCAGCAGCTTAGATGCAGCGGGAGAGCAGTACGTC. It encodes CASSLDAAGEQYV.

The CDR3 region has the DNA TGCGCCAGCAGCCAAGGTGGGGCCCAGTGGACCGGCTACACCTTC. Translating gives CASSQGGAQWTGYTF. This chain uses TRBV4-3 with TRBJ1-2; D perhaps matches TRBD1 (5 bases). With 1 base removed from V and 8 bases from J, the gap between germline ends came to 17 bases. Germline CDR1 and CDR2: LGHNA and YSLEER. The CDR3 runs to 15 residues.

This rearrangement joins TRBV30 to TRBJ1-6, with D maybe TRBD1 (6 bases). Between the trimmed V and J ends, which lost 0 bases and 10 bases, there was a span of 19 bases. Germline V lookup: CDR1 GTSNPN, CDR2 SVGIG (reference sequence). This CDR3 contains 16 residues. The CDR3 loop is CAWSVLGGVSNSPLHF. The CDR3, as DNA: TGTGCCTGGAGTGTACTAGGGGGGGTGAGTAACTCACCCCTCCACTTT.

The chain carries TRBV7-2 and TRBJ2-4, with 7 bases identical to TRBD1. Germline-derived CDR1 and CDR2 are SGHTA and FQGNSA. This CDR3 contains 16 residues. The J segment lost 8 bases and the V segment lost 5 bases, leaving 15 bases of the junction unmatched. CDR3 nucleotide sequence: TGTGCCAGCAGCCGTGGACAGGTTATTATGGGGGACATTCAGTACTTC. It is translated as CASSRGQVIMGDIQYF.

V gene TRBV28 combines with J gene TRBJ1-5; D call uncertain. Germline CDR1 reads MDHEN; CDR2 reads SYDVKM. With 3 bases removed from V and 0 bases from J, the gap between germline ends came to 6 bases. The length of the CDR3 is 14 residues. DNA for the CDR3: TGTGCCAGCAGTTTTTTGAGTAGCAATCAGCCCCAGCATTTT. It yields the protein CASSFLSSNQPQHF.

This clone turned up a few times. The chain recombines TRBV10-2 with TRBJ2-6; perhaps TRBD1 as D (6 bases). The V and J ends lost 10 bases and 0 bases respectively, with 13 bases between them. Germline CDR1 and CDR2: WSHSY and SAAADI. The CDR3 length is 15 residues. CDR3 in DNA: TGCGCCACCTCGGGACACGTCTCTGGGGCCAACGTCCTGACTTTC. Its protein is CATSGHVSGANVLTF.

CDR3 DNA sequence: TGTGCCAGCGGGAGGACAGGGGGTGAGCAGTACTTC. This gives the protein CASGRTGGEQYF. The rearrangement uses TRBV6-6 and TRBJ2-7; 10 bases agree with TRBD1. Looked up from germline, CDR1 is MNHNY and CDR2 is SVGAGI (reference sequence). V was pared by 8 bases and J by 7 bases, with 5 bases of the junction left unmatched. The CDR3 is made up of 12 amino acids.

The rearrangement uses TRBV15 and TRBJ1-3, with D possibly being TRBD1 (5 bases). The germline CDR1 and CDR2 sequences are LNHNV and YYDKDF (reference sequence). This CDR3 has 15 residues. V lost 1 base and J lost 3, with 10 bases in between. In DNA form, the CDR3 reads TGTGCCACCAGCAGAGGGGGGGACTATGGAAACACCATATATTTT. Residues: CATSRGGDYGNTIYF.